Listed below are T cell receptor beta chains from one sample, sequenced in a study of blood T cell repertoires in COVID-19. TCRdb's copy holds only in-frame clones and misses some; the assay was immunoSEQ multiplex PCR. The sample records 250,000 to 350,000 clones, about 87% being singletons. The sequenced sample consisted of peripheral blood. The receptors here all came from a woman aged 45-60 years who had recovered from COVID-19. CDR3s include the opening cysteine and the closing phenylalanine or tryptophan. Each record gives: clone size, V gene, D gene, J gene, CDR3 DNA, CDR3 protein. The D gene is left open where the match is weak. Rows may omit the clone size; those that give it use once, few, many or a size class.

>.|TRBV5-1|TRBD1|TRBJ2-1
TGCGCCAGCAGCATGGACAGGCAATACAATGAGCAGTTCTTC
CASSMDRQYNEQFF
>.|TRBV15|.|TRBJ2-7
.
CATSSSSLAGGPVIYEQYF
>.|TRBV28|TRBD2|TRBJ2-7
TGTGCCAGCAGTCCCCTAGCGGGAGGGCCCTCCTACGAGCAGTACTTC
CASSPLAGGPSYEQYF
>.|TRBV19|.|TRBJ2-1
TGTGCCAGTAGTCCAACGCCGACTAGTACTTATGAGCAGTTCTTC
CASSPTPTSTYEQFF
>.|TRBV19|TRBD1|TRBJ2-1
TGTGCCAGTAGTATCAGACAGGGGGATTACAATGAGCAGTTCTTC
CASSIRQGDYNEQFF
>.|TRBV6-5|.|TRBJ2-7
TGTGCCAGCGCTCGGGACCGGTTGACTAGAGTGCAGTACTTC
CASARDRLTRVQYF
>.|TRBV29-1|TRBD1|TRBJ1-1
TGCAGCGTTGAAGTTTCCGGGACAGGAGAAGCTTTCTTT
CSVEVSGTGEAFF
>.|TRBV7-2|TRBD2|TRBJ2-5
TGTGCCAGCAGCTCGATGGGACTAGCGGGAGACGAGACCCAGTACTTC
CASSSMGLAGDETQYF
>.|TRBV18|TRBD1|TRBJ1-1
TGTGCCAGCTCATCCGGACAGGGGGGCACTGAAGCTTTCTTT
CASSSGQGGTEAFF
>.|TRBV7-2|.|TRBJ1-3
TGTGCCAGCAGTTTGTGGGGAGTTTCCTCTGGAAACACCATATATTTT
CASSLWGVSSGNTIYF
>.|TRBV6-6|.|TRBJ1-1
TGTGCCAGCAGTTACGACCCCCATAGGAGGAACACTGAAGCTTTCTTT
CASSYDPHRRNTEAFF
>.|TRBV28|TRBD1|TRBJ2-7
TGTGCCAGCAGATCTACAACAGGGGCGACCTACGAGCAGTACTTC
CASRSTTGATYEQYF
>.|TRBV19|TRBD2|TRBJ2-3
TGTGCCAGTAGTATGCGGGGTAGCGGGGGAAAGACAGATACGCAGTATTTT
CASSMRGSGGKTDTQYF
>.|TRBV29-1|.|TRBJ2-1
TGCAGCGTAAAAAGTCCAGGTCACTACAATGAGCAGTTCTTC
CSVKSPGHYNEQFF
>few|TRBV28|TRBD1|TRBJ1-1
TGTGCCAGCAGTCCGGAGGGGGCGGTGGCTGAAGCTTTCTTT
CASSPEGAVAEAFF
>once|TRBV5-5|.|TRBJ1-6
TGTGCCAGCAGCGCAACGGGGGGGTCACCCCTCCACTTT
CASSATGGSPLHF
>.|TRBV5-4|.|TRBJ1-4
TGTGCCAGCAGTCCCGGGAGGGCCGGGGAAAAACTGTTTTTT
CASSPGRAGEKLFF
>.|TRBV5-4|TRBD2|TRBJ2-1
TGTGCCAGCAGCTCCGGGGGGGGAGGGAATGAGCAGTTCTTC
CASSSGGGGNEQFF
>once|TRBV6-2/TRBV6-3|.|TRBJ2-7
TGTGCCAGCAGTGTGCAGGTCCACGAGCAGTACTTC
CASSVQVHEQYF
>.|TRBV19|TRBD2|TRBJ2-1
TGTGCCAGTAGTATATCTAGCGGGGGCTACAATGAGCAGTTCTTC
CASSISSGGYNEQFF
>.|TRBV7-6|.|TRBJ2-3
TGTGCCAGCAGCTTAAGGCGGGGCCTAAACTACACAGATACGCAGTATTTT
CASSLRRGLNYTDTQYF
>.|TRBV24-1|.|TRBJ2-3
TGTGCCACCAGTGACCCCTTGGGGGGTGGCACAGATACGCAGTATTTT
CATSDPLGGGTDTQYF
>.|TRBV11-2|.|TRBJ2-3
TGTGCCAGCACCCTAGAAATTAGGGGAGATACGCAGTATTTT
CASTLEIRGDTQYF
>few|TRBV19|.|TRBJ2-7
TGTGCCAGTAAAACAAAATCCGGGTCCACCTACGAGCAGTACTTC
CASKTKSGSTYEQYF
>.|TRBV18|.|TRBJ2-2
TGTGCCAGCTCACCGAACATCCTCGGGGAGCTGTTTTTT
CASSPNILGELFF
>.|TRBV9|TRBD2|TRBJ2-3
TGTGCCAGCAGCGGTTTAGCGGGGGGTCCCACAGATACGCAGTATTTT
CASSGLAGGPTDTQYF
>.|TRBV28|.|TRBJ1-1
TGTGCCAGCGGCCGGAACACTGAAGCTTTCTTT
CASGRNTEAFF
>once|TRBV9|.|TRBJ1-4
TGTGCCAGCAGCGTAGGGCAGGGAAGAGAAAAACTGTTTTTT
CASSVGQGREKLFF
>.|TRBV27|TRBD1|TRBJ2-4
TGTGCCAGCAGGCGGACAGGCGAAAACATTCAGTACTTC
CASRRTGENIQYF
>.|TRBV2|TRBD1|TRBJ2-7
TGTGCCAGCAGAAGCGCTGGGACAGGGGACTACGAGCAGTACTTC
CASRSAGTGDYEQYF
>.|TRBV19|TRBD1|TRBJ1-2
TGTGCCAGTAGTATAAAGGGGGCGATTGGCTACACCTTC
CASSIKGAIGYTF
>.|TRBV6-5|TRBD1|TRBJ2-3
TGTGCCAGCAGTCGTACAGGGGTCCCTACAGATACGCAGTATTTT
CASSRTGVPTDTQYF
>.|TRBV11-3|.|TRBJ2-7
TGTGCCAGCAGCAGACAACAGGGAGTCAAGCAGTACTTC
CASSRQQGVKQYF
>.|TRBV6-5|.|TRBJ2-2
TGTGCCAGCAGTTACGGACTGAACACCGGGGAGCTGTTTTTT
CASSYGLNTGELFF
>.|TRBV5-6|.|TRBJ1-1
TGTGCCAGCAGCTTTGTGTACGGGTCTGAAGCTTTCTTT
CASSFVYGSEAFF
>.|TRBV5-1|.|TRBJ2-3
TGCGCCAGCAGCTTGGGACAGGACACAGATACGCAGTATTTT
CASSLGQDTDTQYF
>.|TRBV5-5|TRBD2|TRBJ2-3
TGTGCCAGCAGTCACCAACTAGCGAGGAGGGGCACAGATACGCAGTATTTT
CASSHQLARRGTDTQYF
>.|TRBV3-1/TRBV3-2|.|TRBJ1-2
TGTGCCAGCAGCCAAGATGCAATGGGCGGCTACACCTTC
CASSQDAMGGYTF
>.|TRBV6-2/TRBV6-3|.|TRBJ2-1
TGTGCCAGCAGTTACCCGGGGTCAGAGCAGTTCTTC
CASSYPGSEQFF
>.|TRBV30|.|TRBJ1-2
TGTGCCTGGGCTCATAAGGCCGGCGGTGGCTACACCTTC
CAWAHKAGGGYTF
>.|TRBV4-2|.|TRBJ2-6
TGTGCCAGCAGCCCGTTCTCTGGGGCCAACGTCCTGACTTTC
CASSPFSGANVLTF
>.|TRBV6-2/TRBV6-3|TRBD2|TRBJ2-3
TGTGCCAGCAGTGCGGGGGGAACAGATACGCAGTATTTT
CASSAGGTDTQYF
>.|TRBV28|TRBD1|TRBJ1-4
TGTGCCAGCAGTTCGTTTACCGGGACAGGACGTGAAAAACTGTTTTTT
CASSSFTGTGREKLFF
>.|TRBV5-1|TRBD1|TRBJ1-1
TGCGCCAGCAGCTTAGCCTTCCAGGGGGCAATGAACACTGAAGCTTTCTTT
CASSLAFQGAMNTEAFF
>.|TRBV4-2|.|TRBJ1-5
TGTGCCAGCAGCCAACGGCGGGGCAATCAGCCCCAGCATTTT
CASSQRRGNQPQHF
>.|TRBV4-3|.|TRBJ1-1
TGCGCCAGCAGCCCCGCCACCGACAGGGAAGCTTTCTTT
CASSPATDREAFF
>.|TRBV3-1/TRBV3-2|TRBD2|TRBJ2-3
TGTGCCAGCAGCCTCAGGACTAGCGGGGGGTACTGGCATACGCAGTATTTT
CASSLRTSGGYWHTQYF
>.|TRBV6-2/TRBV6-3|.|TRBJ2-7
TGTGCCAGCAGACCTCAGGGGTACGAGCAGTACTTC
CASRPQGYEQYF